The 10 T cell receptor beta chains below come from one sample, sequenced in a study of blood T cell repertoires in COVID-19. Produced via immunoSEQ multiplex PCR; TCRdb's table is partial and in-frame only. The data show 140,000 to 150,000 clones, around 76% seen once. Sequenced input: peripheral blood. These receptors were obtained from a man aged 55 to 70 with acute or convalescent COVID-19.

The rearrangement links TRBV10-3 to TRBJ2-3; 9 bases agree with TRBD1. V lost 5 bases, J lost 1 base, and 4 bases stayed unmatched. The germline V gene has CDR1 ENHRY and CDR2 SYGVKD. The CDR3 spans 15 residues. The CDR3 loop reads CAISPGQGRTDTQYF. The CDR3 DNA sequence: TGTGCCATCAGTCCGGGACAGGGCCGCACAGATACGCAGTATTTT.

J is TRBJ1-4 and V is TRBV13, with a tentative D call TRBD1 (5 bases). Germline lookup yields CDR1 PRHDT and CDR2 FYEKMQ (reference sequence). V was pared by 4 bases and J by 6 bases, with 6 bases between. The CDR3 is made up of 12 amino acids. CDR3 in amino acids: CASSSRDEKLFF. CDR3 bases: TGTGCCAGCAGCTCCAGGGATGAAAAACTGTTTTTT.

V gene TRBV28 combines with J gene TRBJ2-2, with D possibly TRBD2 on 6 matching bases. This CDR3 spans 14 amino acids. The germline V gene has CDR1 MDHEN and CDR2 SYDVKM. V was cut by 7 bases and J by 4 bases, with 13 bases left in between. CDR3 DNA sequence: TGTGCCAGCACTTCGGGAGAACTCACCGGGGAGCTGTTTTTT. Its protein is CASTSGELTGELFF.

This clone is judged medium-sized (0.01 to 0.1%). The V gene is TRBV27, the J gene TRBJ1-3; D is perhaps TRBD1 (5 bases). Germline loops: CDR1 MNHEY, CDR2 SMNVEV (reference sequence). Trimming removed 6 bases from V and 4 bases from J, with 13 bases in between. The length of the CDR3 is 14 residues. CDR3 amino acids: CASSNQGYGNTIYF. The CDR3 DNA reads TGTGCCAGCAGCAACCAGGGATACGGAAACACCATATATTTT.

This clone was observed a few times. The chain has TRBV29-1 and TRBJ2-1; 10 bases are a match to TRBD2. CDR1 is SQVTM and CDR2 is ANQGSEA in the germline V gene. J was trimmed by 12 bases and V by 8 bases; bases with no gene match: 16. The CDR3 is 14 residues long. CDR3 nucleotide sequence: TGCAGCTGGGAGACGGGACTAGCGAGCCGGGTGCAGTTCTTC. Protein sequence: CSWETGLASRVQFF.

This clone was observed a few times. The CDR3 loop is CASSQEIVGATEKLFF. CDR3 nucleotide sequence: TGTGCCAGCAGCCAAGAGATAGTGGGGGCAACTGAAAAACTGTTTTTT. The chain combines TRBV3-1 (or the pseudogene TRBV3-2) with TRBJ1-4, with D possibly matching TRBD1 (6 bases). V gave up 0 bases and J gave up 7 bases, with 15 bases separating them. Germline loops: CDR1 LGHDT, CDR2 YNNKEL (reference sequence). This CDR3 spans 16 amino acids.

V gene TRBV27 combines with J gene TRBJ1-3; the D gene is possibly TRBD1 (5 bases). CDR3 length equals 14 residues. Trimming removed 3 bases at V and 1 base at J, with 7 bases between. Germline V gene lookup returns CDR1 MNHEY and CDR2 SMNVEV (reference sequence). The CDR3 region is CASSLGGSGNTIYF. The CDR3 DNA sequence: TGTGCCAGCAGTTTGGGGGGTTCTGGAAACACCATATATTTT.

This chain connects TRBV28 to TRBJ2-7; TRBD2 agrees at 11 bases. This CDR3 is 11 amino acids long. Germline CDR1 and CDR2: MDHEN and SYDVKM. As DNA, the CDR3 is TGTACTAGCGGGAGTAACTACGAGCAGTACTTC. This translates into CTSGSNYEQYF.

The chain combines TRBV3-1 (or the pseudogene TRBV3-2) with TRBJ2-1; TRBD2 matches at 9 bases. The V gene end was trimmed by 6 bases and the J gene end by 5 bases; junction bases not matched to a gene: 8. CDR1 LGHDT and CDR2 YNNKEL come from the germline V gene (reference sequence). The CDR3 has 15 amino acids. The chain's CDR3 is CASRRLAVFHNEQFF. CDR3 coding DNA: TGTGCCAGCAGAAGACTAGCGGTTTTTCACAATGAGCAGTTCTTC.

The chain carries TRBV2 and TRBJ2-2; 8 bases are a match to TRBD1. Germline lookup yields CDR1 SNHLY and CDR2 FYNNEI. V trimming: 8 bases; J trimming: 4 bases; junction bases outside the gene matches: 6. The length of the CDR3 is 14 residues. CDR3 protein: CASGRTGTTGELFF. CDR3 nucleotides: TGTGCCAGCGGAAGGACAGGGACCACCGGGGAGCTGTTTTTT.